The clone carrying this T cell receptor beta chain was observed a single time. The antigen is not known. This sample is drawn from a study of OX40 agonist ivuxolimab in advanced cancers. Overall study context: Intravenous ivuxolimab at 0.01 to 10 mg/kg was given to patients every 2 weeks. Cohort: around 83% men, mean age about 60, aged about 20 to 80. Study-level points and caveats: Dose levels from 0.1 to 3.0 mg/kg saw CD4+ and CD8+ blood T cells expand clonally by week 6.

Some clones are missing from TCRdb's copy, which holds only in-frame ones; the method was immunoSEQ multiplex PCR. The data show just over 20,000 clones, with more than 75% seen just once and about a sixth held by the top ten. The CDR3 has 13 residues. V was pared by 7 bases and J by 7 bases, with 14 bases between. The V gene's germline CDR1 is LNHDA and CDR2 SQIVND (reference sequence). This rearrangement joins TRBV19 to TRBJ2-1; D ambiguous. The source material was CD4+ or CD8+ T cells sorted from blood, sampled in a trial of the OX40 agonist ivuxolimab. The source of this sequence is an adult with an advanced solid tumor such as melanoma, head and neck, liver or kidney cancer. The CDR3 sequence: CASTESGFNEQFF. The CDR3 nucleotides read TGTGCCAGTACCGAATCTGGGTTTAATGAGCAGTTCTTC.